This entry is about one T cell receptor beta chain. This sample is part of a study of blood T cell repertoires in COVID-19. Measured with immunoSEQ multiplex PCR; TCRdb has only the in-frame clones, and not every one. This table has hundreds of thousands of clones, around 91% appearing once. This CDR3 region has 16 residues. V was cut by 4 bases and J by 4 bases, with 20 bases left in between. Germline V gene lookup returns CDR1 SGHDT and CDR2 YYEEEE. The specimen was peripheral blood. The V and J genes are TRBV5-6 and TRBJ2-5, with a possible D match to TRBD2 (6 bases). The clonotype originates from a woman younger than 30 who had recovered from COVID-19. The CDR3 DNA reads TGTGCCAGCAGCATCCAAGCGGGTGCCGGGCCAGAGACCCAGTACTTC. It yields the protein CASSIQAGAGPETQYF.